This record covers a single TCR beta chain. Since all of the isolated RNA was reverse transcribed, expressed TCRB transcripts were what got sequenced. Repertoires were generated with immunoSEQ multiplex PCR, while TCRdb's copy carries only in-frame clones and drops some. This repertoire shows around 340,000 clones, around 20% found once; its top ten account for under 0.05%. The V gene lost 1 base and the J gene lost 4 bases, with 13 bases spanning the gap. Germline V gene data show CDR1 as LGHNA and CDR2 as YSLEER. The CDR3 length is 16 residues. This entry is derived from a study of beta chain features in type 1 diabetes.

The clonotype comes from a woman aged 18-35 years in good health. The chain employs TRBV4-3 and TRBJ1-4, with no clear D. Sequencing input: naive CD4+ T cells from blood. DNA for the CDR3: TGCGCCAGCAGCCAAGTGCTGAGGCCACTTAATGAAAAACTGTTTTTT. Translation: CASSQVLRPLNEKLFF.